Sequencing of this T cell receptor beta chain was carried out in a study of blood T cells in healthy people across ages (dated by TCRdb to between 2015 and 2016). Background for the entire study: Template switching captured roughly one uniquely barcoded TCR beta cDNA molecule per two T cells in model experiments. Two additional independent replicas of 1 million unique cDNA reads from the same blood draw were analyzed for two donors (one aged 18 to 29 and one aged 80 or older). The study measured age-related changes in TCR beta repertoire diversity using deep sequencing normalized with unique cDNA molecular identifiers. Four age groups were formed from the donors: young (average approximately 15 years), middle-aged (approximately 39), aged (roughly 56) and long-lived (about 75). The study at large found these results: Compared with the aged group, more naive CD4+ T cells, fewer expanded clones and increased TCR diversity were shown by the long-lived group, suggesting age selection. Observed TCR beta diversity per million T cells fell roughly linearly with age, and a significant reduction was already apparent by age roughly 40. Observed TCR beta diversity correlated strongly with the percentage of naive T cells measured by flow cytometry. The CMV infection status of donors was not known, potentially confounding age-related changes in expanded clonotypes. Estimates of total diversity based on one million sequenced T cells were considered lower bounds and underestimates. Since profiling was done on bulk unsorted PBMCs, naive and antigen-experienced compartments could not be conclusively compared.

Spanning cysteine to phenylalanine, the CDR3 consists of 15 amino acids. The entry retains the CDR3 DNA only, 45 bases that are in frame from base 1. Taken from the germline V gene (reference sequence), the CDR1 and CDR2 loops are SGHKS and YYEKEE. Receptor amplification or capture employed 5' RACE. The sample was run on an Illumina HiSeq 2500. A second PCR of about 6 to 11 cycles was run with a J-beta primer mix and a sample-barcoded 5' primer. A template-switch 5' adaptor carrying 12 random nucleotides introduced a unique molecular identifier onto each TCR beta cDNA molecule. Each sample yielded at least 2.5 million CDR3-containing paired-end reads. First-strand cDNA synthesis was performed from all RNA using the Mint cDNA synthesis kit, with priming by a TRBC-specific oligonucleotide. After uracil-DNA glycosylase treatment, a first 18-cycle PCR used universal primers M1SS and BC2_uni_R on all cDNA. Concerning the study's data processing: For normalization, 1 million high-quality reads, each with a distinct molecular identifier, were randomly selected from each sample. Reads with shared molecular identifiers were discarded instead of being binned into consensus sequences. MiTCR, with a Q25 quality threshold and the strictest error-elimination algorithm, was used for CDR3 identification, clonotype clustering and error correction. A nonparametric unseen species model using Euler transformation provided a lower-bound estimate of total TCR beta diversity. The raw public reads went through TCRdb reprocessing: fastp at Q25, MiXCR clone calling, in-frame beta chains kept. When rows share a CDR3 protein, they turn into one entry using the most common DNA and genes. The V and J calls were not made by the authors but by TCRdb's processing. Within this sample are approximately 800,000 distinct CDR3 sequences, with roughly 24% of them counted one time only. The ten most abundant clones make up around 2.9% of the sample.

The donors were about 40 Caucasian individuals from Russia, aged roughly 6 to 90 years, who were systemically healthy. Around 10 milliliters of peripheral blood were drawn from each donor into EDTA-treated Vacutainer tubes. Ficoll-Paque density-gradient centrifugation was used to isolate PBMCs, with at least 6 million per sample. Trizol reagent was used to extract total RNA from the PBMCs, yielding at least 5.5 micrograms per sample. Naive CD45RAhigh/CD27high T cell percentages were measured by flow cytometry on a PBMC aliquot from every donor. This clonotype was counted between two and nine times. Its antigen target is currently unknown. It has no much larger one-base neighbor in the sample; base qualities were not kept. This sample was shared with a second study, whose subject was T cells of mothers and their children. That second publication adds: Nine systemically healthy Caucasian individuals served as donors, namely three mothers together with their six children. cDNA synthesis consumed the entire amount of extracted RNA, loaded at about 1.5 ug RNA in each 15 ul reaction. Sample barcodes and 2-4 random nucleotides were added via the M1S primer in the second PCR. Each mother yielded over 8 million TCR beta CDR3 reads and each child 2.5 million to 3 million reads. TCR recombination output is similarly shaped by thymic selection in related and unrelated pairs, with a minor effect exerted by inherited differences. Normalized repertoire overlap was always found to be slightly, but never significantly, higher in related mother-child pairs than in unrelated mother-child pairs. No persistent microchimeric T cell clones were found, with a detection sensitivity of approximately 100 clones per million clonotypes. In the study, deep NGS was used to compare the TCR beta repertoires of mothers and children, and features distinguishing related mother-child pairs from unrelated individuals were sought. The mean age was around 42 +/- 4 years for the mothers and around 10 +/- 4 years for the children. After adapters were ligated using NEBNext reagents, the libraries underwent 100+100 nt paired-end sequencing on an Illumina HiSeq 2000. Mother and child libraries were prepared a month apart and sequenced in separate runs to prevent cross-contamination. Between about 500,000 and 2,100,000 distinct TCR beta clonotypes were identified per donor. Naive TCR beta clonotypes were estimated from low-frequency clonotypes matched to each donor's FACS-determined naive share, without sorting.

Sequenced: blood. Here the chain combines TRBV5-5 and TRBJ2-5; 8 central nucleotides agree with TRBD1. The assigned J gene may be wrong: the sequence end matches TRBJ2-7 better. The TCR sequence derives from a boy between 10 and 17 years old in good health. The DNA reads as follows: TGTGCCAGCAGCTCTGGACAGGGTTTTTCCTACGAGCAGTACTTC. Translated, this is CASSSGQGFSYEQYF.